These 18 T cell receptor beta chains share one sample of origin, sequenced in a study of beta chain features in type 1 diabetes. Every bit of the isolated RNA underwent reverse transcription, so sequencing read expressed TCRB transcripts. Produced via immunoSEQ multiplex PCR; TCRdb's table is partial and in-frame only. The sample has roughly 500,000 clones, about an eighth seen once. Sequencing input: naive CD4+ T cells from blood. The source is a woman aged 18-35 years in good health.

This chain connects TRBV27 to TRBJ2-1, with TRBD1 as a possible D gene (5 bases). V shed 5 bases and J shed 2 bases, with 16 bases lying between them. CDR1 MNHEY and CDR2 SMNVEV come from the germline V gene (reference sequence). The CDR3 sequence is 16 residues long. The CDR3 spells CASSPRSGLTYNEQFF. The CDR3 nucleotides are TGTGCCAGCAGTCCCCGATCAGGGCTAACCTACAATGAGCAGTTCTTC.

This chain connects TRBV29-1 to TRBJ2-1; 7 bases agree with TRBD1. Looked up from germline, CDR1 is SQVTM and CDR2 is ANQGSEA. The CDR3 has 14 amino acids. V was clipped by 4 bases and J by 7 bases; unmatched bases: 10. The CDR3 nucleotides read TGCAGCGTTGGCGAAAGGGGGCGCTGGAATGAGCAGTTCTTC. Its protein product is CSVGERGRWNEQFF.

The rearrangement joins TRBV7-9 to TRBJ1-4, with a possible D match to TRBD1 (6 bases). V dropped 5 bases and J dropped 6 bases, with 10 bases sitting between them. Germline CDR1 is SEHNR and CDR2 is FQNEAQ (reference sequence). CDR3 length: 13 residues. This CDR3 is CASSRGADEKLFF. For the CDR3, the DNA is TGTGCCAGCAGCAGGGGGGCTGATGAAAAACTGTTTTTT.

This clone was recorded a few times. The chain combines TRBV2 with TRBJ2-5; the D gene could be TRBD1 or TRBD2 (6 bases each). The V gene lost 8 bases and the J gene lost 0 bases, with 16 bases spanning the gap. Germline V gene data show CDR1 as SNHLY and CDR2 as FYNNEI. This CDR3 spans 15 amino acids. CDR3 nucleotides: TGTGCCAGCCGCATCGGGGGCGCCAACCAAGAGACCCAGTACTTC. Amino acid sequence: CASRIGGANQETQYF.

This rearrangement joins TRBV7-2 to TRBJ2-1; 7 nucleotides align to TRBD2. Per germline, CDR1 SGHTA and CDR2 FQGNSA. This CDR3 has 12 amino acids. The V segment lost 8 bases and the J segment 4 bases; nucleotides outside the gene matches: 2. CDR3 sequence reads: CASRLAYNEQFF. The CDR3 nucleotides read TGTGCCAGCCGACTAGCTTACAATGAGCAGTTCTTC. The full variable domain, its missing parts supplied by reference TRBV7-2 and TRBJ2-1, is GAGVSQSPSNKVTEKGKDVELRCDPISGHTALYWYRQSLGQGLEFLIYFQGNSAPDKSGLPSDRFSAERTGGSVSTLTIQRTQQEDSAVYLCASRLAYNEQFFGPGTRLTVL.

This chain links TRBV5-1 with TRBJ2-3; D possibly matches TRBD1 or TRBD2 (7 bases each). Germline V gene sequence: CDR1 SGHRS, CDR2 YFSETQ. The CDR3 totals 15 residues. V gave up 4 bases and J gave up 1 base, with 13 bases separating them. The CDR3 bases are TGCGCCAGCAGCCAGACAGGGAGGGGCACAGATACGCAGTATTTT. Its protein product is CASSQTGRGTDTQYF.

In this sample, this clone turned up a few times. The chain couples TRBV6-5 to TRBJ2-1; 7 bases align to TRBD2. The CDR3 consists of 14 residues. Germline CDR1 is MNHEY and CDR2 is SVGAGI. V lost 6 bases and J lost 3; bases outside the gene matches: 5. CDR3 sequence: CASRVASGYNEQFF. CDR3 DNA sequence: TGTGCCAGCAGAGTAGCTAGCGGCTACAATGAGCAGTTCTTC.

This chain uses TRBV7-2 with TRBJ2-4, with 7 bases matching TRBD1. The CDR3 runs to 17 residues. Germline lookup yields CDR1 SGHTA and CDR2 FQGNSA. V trimming: 1 base; J trimming: 0 bases; junction bases outside the gene matches: 6. The CDR3 reads CASSLGPGQLAKNIQYF. DNA of the CDR3: TGTGCCAGCAGCTTAGGCCCGGGACAGCTAGCCAAAAACATTCAGTACTTC.

The rearrangement uses TRBV7-9 and TRBJ2-2, with TRBD2 as a possible D gene (6 bases). Trimming pared 7 bases from V and 7 bases from J, leaving 22 bases between. The CDR3 is made up of 16 amino acids. Per the germline V gene, CDR1 is SEHNR and CDR2 is FQNEAQ (reference sequence). CDR3 sequence (DNA): TGTGCCAGCACCAAACCGGGAATGCGGGGTGTCGGGGAGCTGTTTTTT. It yields the protein CASTKPGMRGVGELFF.

The CDR3 DNA follows: TGCGCCAGCAGCCAAGGGGGACAGGTTGGGGCAACTAATGAAAAACTGTTTTTT. It codes for CASSQGGQVGATNEKLFF. The V call is TRBV4-1, the J call TRBJ1-4; 8 nucleotides agree with TRBD1. This CDR3 spans 18 amino acids. Trimming cost V 1 base and J 0 bases; bases outside gene matches: 7. Per the germline V gene, CDR1 is MGHRA and CDR2 is YSYEKL.

This clone occurred a few times. The chain is built from TRBV6-6 and TRBJ1-2; D ambiguous. Per the germline V gene, CDR1 is MNHNY and CDR2 is SVGAGI (reference sequence). The CDR3 has 12 residues. Trimming removed 5 bases at V and 2 bases at J, with 6 bases between. The CDR3 nucleotides are TGTGCCAGCAGTAACAAAAACTATGGCTACACCTTC. Translating it yields CASSNKNYGYTF.

The chain uses TRBV6-5 and TRBJ2-5; D remains unclear. The V gene's germline CDR1 is MNHEY and CDR2 SVGAGI. Trimming left V 7 bases short and J 1 base short, with 10 bases between. The CDR3 sequence is 13 residues long. CDR3 DNA sequence: TGTGCCAGCAAGACGTGGGCCCAAGAGACCCAGTACTTC. Translation gives CASKTWAQETQYF.

The chain carries TRBV10-3 and TRBJ1-1; no clear D gene. Trimming took 1 base from V and 6 from J, leaving 15 bases between them. The CDR3 totals 15 residues. Per germline, CDR1 ENHRY and CDR2 SYGVKD. CDR3 region: CAISEYSPGNPEAFF. DNA for the CDR3: TGTGCCATCAGTGAGTATTCCCCAGGAAACCCTGAAGCTTTCTTT.

The sample holds a few counts of this clone. V gene TRBV11-2 combines with J gene TRBJ2-4; 14 bases agree with TRBD2. This CDR3 has 19 amino acids. Germline V gene sequence: CDR1 SGHAT, CDR2 FQNNGV. V was clipped by 1 base and J by 0 bases; unmatched bases: 5. The CDR3 region has the DNA TGTGCCAGCAGCTTAGGACTAGCGGGGGGGACGCTAGCCAAAAACATTCAGTACTTC. Amino acids: CASSLGLAGGTLAKNIQYF.

This clone has more than one count but fewer than ten. The gene calls are TRBV7-3 and TRBJ2-3; TRBD1 matches 9 bases. V shed 6 bases, J shed 0 bases, and the junction held 4 bases outside the gene matches. The CDR3 contains 15 residues. Germline assignment: CDR1 SGHTA and CDR2 FQGTGA. CDR3: CASRTGTGSTDTQYF. The CDR3 DNA follows: TGTGCCAGCAGGACCGGGACAGGGAGCACAGATACGCAGTATTTT.

This clone turned up a few times. V is TRBV9 and J is TRBJ2-1, with 11 bases fitting TRBD2. Germline CDR1 and CDR2: SGDLS and YYNGEE. This CDR3 has 16 residues. Trimming removed 0 bases from V and 7 bases from J; junction bases left unmatched: 6. The CDR3 here is CASSVVLLAGVNEQFF. DNA of the CDR3: TGTGCCAGCAGCGTAGTATTACTAGCGGGGGTAAATGAGCAGTTCTTC.

The V call is TRBV2, the J call TRBJ2-7, with 7 bases fitting TRBD1. Germline V CDR1 and CDR2: SNHLY, FYNNEI. The CDR3 has 12 residues. V gave up 2 bases and J gave up 10 bases; unmatched junction bases: 5. The CDR3 DNA reads as TGTGCCAGCAGTGAACAGGGGGTAAGACAGTACGTC. It codes for CASSEQGVRQYV.

This clone was observed a few times. The V and J genes are TRBV4-3 and TRBJ2-2; 7 nucleotides align to TRBD2. This CDR3 has 14 residues. Per germline, CDR1 LGHNA and CDR2 YSLEER. The V and J ends lost 8 bases and 3 bases, in that order; junction bases with no gene match: 6. The CDR3 nucleotides are TGCGCCAGCCAGCGGGACGTGGACACCGGGGAGCTGTTTTTT. Amino acids: CASQRDVDTGELFF.